This section outlines one TCR beta chain sequence together with its context. This entry is derived from a study of blood T cell repertoires in COVID-19. This CDR3 region has 16 residues. V was pared by 5 bases and J by 2 bases, with 6 bases of the junction left unmatched. Germline CDR1 SGHTA, CDR2 FQGTGA. Original methodology: Cell counts per sample came from amplifying reference gene primers. Method: immunoSEQ multiplex PCR; TCRdb's copy keeps in-frame clones and lacks some. V and J calls and clone size come straight from that table; D and trimming were deduced from the DNA. The sample lists about 58,000 clones, over 75% seen once, with 4% to 5.5% in the top ten.

This clonotype was sampled from a man between 40 and 49 years old with active COVID-19. The sample taken for sequencing was peripheral blood. This chain connects TRBV7-3 to TRBJ2-5, with 12 bases aligning to TRBD1. The CDR3 sequence: CASSLGQGAIQETQYF. As DNA, the CDR3 is TGTGCCAGCAGCCTGGGACAGGGGGCCATTCAAGAGACCCAGTACTTC.